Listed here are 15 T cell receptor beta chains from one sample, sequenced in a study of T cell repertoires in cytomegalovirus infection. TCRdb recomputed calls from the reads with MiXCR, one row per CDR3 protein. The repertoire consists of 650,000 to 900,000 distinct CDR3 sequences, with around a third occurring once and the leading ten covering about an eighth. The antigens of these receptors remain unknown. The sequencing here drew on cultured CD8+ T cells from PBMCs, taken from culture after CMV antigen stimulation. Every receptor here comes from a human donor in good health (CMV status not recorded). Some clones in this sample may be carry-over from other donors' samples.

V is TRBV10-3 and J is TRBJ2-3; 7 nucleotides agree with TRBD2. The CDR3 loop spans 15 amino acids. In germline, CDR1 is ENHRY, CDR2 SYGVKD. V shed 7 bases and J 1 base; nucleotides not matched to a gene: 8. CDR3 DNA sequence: TGTGCCATCACGGACCTAGCGGATGGCACAGATACGCAGTATTTT. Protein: CAITDLADGTDTQYF.

In nucleotides, the CDR3 is TGCAGTGCTAGGACAGCCTTGAACACTGAAGCTTTCTTT. Translated: CSARTALNTEAFF. The V gene is TRBV20-1, the J gene TRBJ1-1, with D tentatively TRBD1 (5 bases). With 3 bases removed from V and 0 bases from J, the gap between germline ends came to 8 bases. CDR1 and CDR2 (germline): DFQATT, SNEGSKA (reference sequence). CDR3 size: 13 residues.

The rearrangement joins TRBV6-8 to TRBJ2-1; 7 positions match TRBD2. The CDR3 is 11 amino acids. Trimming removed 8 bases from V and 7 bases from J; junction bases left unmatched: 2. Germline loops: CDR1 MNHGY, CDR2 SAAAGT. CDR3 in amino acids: CASFGRNEQFF. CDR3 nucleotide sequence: TGTGCCAGCTTCGGGAGGAATGAGCAGTTCTTC.

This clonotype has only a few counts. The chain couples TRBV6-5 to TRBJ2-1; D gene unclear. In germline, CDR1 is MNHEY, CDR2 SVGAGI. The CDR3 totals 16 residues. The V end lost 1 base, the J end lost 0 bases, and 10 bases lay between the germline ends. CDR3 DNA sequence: TGTGCCAGCAGTTACTTTCGGAAGAGCTCCTACAATGAGCAGTTCTTC. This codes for CASSYFRKSSYNEQFF.

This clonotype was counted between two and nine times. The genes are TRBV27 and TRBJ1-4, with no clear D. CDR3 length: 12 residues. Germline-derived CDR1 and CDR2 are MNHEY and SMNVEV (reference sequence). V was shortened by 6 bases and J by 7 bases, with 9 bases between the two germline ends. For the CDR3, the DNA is TGTGCCAGCAGGGGAGCGGGTGAAAAACTGTTTTTT. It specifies CASRGAGEKLFF.

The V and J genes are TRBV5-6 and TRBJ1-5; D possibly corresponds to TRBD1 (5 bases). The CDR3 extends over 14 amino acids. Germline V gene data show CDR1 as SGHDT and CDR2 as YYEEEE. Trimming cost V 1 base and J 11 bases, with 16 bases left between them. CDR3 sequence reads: CASSLSAGKKAQHF. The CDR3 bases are TGTGCCAGCAGCTTGTCGGCAGGGAAAAAGGCCCAGCATTTT.

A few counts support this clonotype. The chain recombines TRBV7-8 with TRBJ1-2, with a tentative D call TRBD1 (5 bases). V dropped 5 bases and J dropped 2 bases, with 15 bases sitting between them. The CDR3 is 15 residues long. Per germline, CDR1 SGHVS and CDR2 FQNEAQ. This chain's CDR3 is CASSPQGISNYGYTF. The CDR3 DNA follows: TGTGCCAGCAGCCCCCAGGGCATCTCCAACTATGGCTACACCTTC.

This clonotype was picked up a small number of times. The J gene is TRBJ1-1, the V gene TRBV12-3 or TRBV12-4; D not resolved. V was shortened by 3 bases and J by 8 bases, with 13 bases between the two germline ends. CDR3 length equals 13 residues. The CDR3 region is CASSLGREEEAFF. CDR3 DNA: TGTGCCAGCAGTTTGGGTCGGGAGGAGGAAGCTTTCTTT.

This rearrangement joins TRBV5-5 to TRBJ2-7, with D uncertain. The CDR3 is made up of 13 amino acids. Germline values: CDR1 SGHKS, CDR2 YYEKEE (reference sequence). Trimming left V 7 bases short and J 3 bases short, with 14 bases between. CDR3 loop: CASFTTPHYEQYV. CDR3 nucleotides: TGTGCCAGCTTTACTACCCCTCACTACGAGCAGTACGTC.

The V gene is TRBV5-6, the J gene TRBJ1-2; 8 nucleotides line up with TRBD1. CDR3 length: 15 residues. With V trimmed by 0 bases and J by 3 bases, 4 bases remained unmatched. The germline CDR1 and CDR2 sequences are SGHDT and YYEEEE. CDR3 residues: CASSLGPGGHYGYTF. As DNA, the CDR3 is TGTGCCAGCAGCTTGGGGCCAGGGGGCCACTATGGCTACACCTTC.

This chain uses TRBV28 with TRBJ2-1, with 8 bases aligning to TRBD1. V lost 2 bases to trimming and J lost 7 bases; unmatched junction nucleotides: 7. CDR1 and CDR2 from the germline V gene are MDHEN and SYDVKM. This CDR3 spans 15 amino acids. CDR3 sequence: CASSLNQGAGNEQFF. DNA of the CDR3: TGTGCCAGCAGTTTAAACCAGGGGGCTGGGAATGAGCAGTTCTTC.

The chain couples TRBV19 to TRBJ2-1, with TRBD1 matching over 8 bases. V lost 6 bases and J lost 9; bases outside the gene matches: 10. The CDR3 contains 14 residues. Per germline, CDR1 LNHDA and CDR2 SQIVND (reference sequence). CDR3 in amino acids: CASSIRQGLTEQFF. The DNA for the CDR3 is TGTGCCAGTAGCATTAGACAGGGGTTGACTGAGCAGTTCTTC. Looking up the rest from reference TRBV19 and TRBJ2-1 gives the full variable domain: DGGITQSPKYLFRKEGQNVTLSCEQNLNHDAMYWYRQDPGQGLRLIYYSQIVNDFQKGDIAEGYSVSREKKESFPLTVTSAQKNPTAFYLCASSIRQGLTEQFFGPGTRLTVL.

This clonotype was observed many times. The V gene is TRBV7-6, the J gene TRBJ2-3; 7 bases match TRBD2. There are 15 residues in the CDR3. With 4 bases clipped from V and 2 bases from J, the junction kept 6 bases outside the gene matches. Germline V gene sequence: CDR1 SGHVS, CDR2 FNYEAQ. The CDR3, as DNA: TGTGCCAGCAGCTCCGAGCGGGGTTACACAGATACGCAGTATTTT. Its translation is CASSSERGYTDTQYF. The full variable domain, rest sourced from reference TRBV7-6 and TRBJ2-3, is GAGVSQSPRYKVTKRGQDVALRCDPISGHVSLYWYRQALGQGPEFLTYFNYEAQQDKSGLPNDRFSAERPEGSISTLTIQRTEQRDSAMYRCASSSERGYTDTQYFGPGTRLTVL.

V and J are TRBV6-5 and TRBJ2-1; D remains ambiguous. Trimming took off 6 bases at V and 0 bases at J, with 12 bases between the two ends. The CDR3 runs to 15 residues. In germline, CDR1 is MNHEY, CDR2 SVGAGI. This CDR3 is CASRVSGSSYNEQFF. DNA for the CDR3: TGTGCCAGCAGAGTATCAGGTAGCTCCTACAATGAGCAGTTCTTC.

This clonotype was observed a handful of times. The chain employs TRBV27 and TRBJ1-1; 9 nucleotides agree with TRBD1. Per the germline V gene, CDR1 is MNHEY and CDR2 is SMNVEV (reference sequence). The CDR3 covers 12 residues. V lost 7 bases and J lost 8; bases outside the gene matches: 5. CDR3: CASTAGQGEAFF. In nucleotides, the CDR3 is TGTGCCAGCACCGCGGGACAGGGAGAAGCTTTCTTT.